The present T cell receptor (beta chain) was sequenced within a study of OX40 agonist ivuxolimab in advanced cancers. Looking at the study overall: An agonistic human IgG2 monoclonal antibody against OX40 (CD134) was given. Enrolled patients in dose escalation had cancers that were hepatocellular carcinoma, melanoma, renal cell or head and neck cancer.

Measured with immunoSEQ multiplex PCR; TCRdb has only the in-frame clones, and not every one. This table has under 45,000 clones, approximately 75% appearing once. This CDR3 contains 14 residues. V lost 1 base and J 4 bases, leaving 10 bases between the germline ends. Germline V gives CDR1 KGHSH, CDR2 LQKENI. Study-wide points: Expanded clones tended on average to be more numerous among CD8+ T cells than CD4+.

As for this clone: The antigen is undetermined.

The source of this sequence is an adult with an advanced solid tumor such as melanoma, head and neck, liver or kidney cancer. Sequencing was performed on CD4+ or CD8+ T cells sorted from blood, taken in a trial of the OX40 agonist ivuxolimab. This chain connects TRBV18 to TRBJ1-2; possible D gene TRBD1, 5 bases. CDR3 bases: TGTGCCAGCTCACCACAGGGGCGTGCCTATGGCTACACCTTC. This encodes CASSPQGRAYGYTF.